This paragraph reports one TCR beta chain. As yet, its antigen is unknown. Building of the TCR beta libraries involved iRepertoire HTBI primers and Arm-PCR of CDR3 regions. TCRdb reanalysed the multiplex PCR reads using MiXCR and keeps one entry per CDR3 protein. The sample includes approximately 540,000 distinct CDR3 sequences, around 12% of them seen just once. Regarding time point: newly diagnosed GD, antithyroid drugs for less than 3 months. TCR sequences were obtained from RNA taken from PBMCs. The diagnosis of Graves' disease used American Thyroid Association guidelines. Trimming cost V 3 bases and J 2 bases, with 8 bases left between them. The germline V gene has CDR1 MNHNS and CDR2 SASEGT. The CDR3 totals 13 residues. The sample belongs to a study of regulatory T cells in long-lasting Graves disease. Study outcomes and limitations: Persistent cases of Graves' showed reduced TCR diversity relative to newly diagnosed patients.

This sample also belongs to another study, concerning T cells in Graves' hyperthyroidism and ophthalmopathy. That investigation notes: Patients with uncontrolled infections, other autoimmune diseases, pregnancy or lactation were excluded. Expanded thyroid clonotypes (above 0.001) were mostly also found in blood.

The clonotype originates from a woman aged 25 to 39 with Graves disease. This material consisted of peripheral blood mononuclear cells (PBMCs), taken at new diagnosis, from a patient treated with antithyroid drugs. The chain employs TRBV6-1 and TRBJ2-7; D is uncertain. Here the CDR3 reads CASSEGLTYEQYF. The CDR3 coding sequence is TGTGCCAGCAGTGAGGGCTTAACCTACGAGCAGTACTTC.